This TCR beta chain derives from a study of Ad26.COV2.S vaccination and SARS-CoV-2 variants (dated by TCRdb to the early 2020s). Regarding the complete study: Donors in the vaccine arm were drawn from COV1001, a multicentre, randomized, double-blind, placebo-controlled phase I-IIa trial testing Ad26.COV2.S in healthy adults. Dosing of Ad26.COV2.S was intramuscular, at either 5x10^10 or 1x10^11 viral particles, delivered as one shot or as two shots spaced 56 days apart. TCRbeta repertoire sequencing served as the tool for gauging how specific and how broad the SARS-CoV-2-reactive T cell receptors were following Ad26.COV2.S vaccination. A total of approximately 30 samples were included in the TCR-sequenced set, comprising around 19 Ad26.COV2.S vaccine recipients, 5 placebo recipients and 8 SARS-CoV-2 convalescent individuals. Participants in the trial were split at random into five groups of five each, receiving low-dose or high-dose Ad26.COV2.S once or twice, or else placebo on both occasions. Blinding of investigators to trial group allocation was maintained during experiments and outcome assessment.

The treatment or condition label corresponds to: roughly 18 received Ad26.COV2.S at low or high dose, single or two shots; 5 received placebo; per-sample allocation not given. Repertoires of vaccine and placebo recipients were sequenced from samples taken on day 63 after the first injection. Cohort 1b enrolled some 25 adults aged 18-55 years at a single site in Boston, USA, between 29 July and 7 August 2020. Ad26.COV2.S was a replication-incompetent adenovirus type 26 vector that expressed a prefusion-stabilized SARS-CoV-2 spike protein derived from the original Wuhan strain. Here is what the overall study found, with its caveats: Spike-specific TCR breadth was higher in Ad26.COV2.S recipients than in placebo recipients (P = 0.0014). After vaccination, spike-specific CD8+ and CD4+ T cell responses were reported to show substantial breadth. Comparable non-spike TCR breadth was observed between vaccine and placebo recipients, consistent with only spike being contained in the vaccine. The authors noted that the TCR breadth and depth analyses may have underestimated total T cell responses. The study was not powered to compare responses between vaccine doses or regimens.

Cut back by 2 bases and 2 bases, the V and J ends lie 6 bases apart. CDR1 and CDR2 are read off the germline V gene as KGHSH and LQKENI. The CDR3 starts with the cysteine, ends with the phenylalanine, and has 14 residues. CDR3 DNA is the only sequence kept; it has 42 bases, read in frame from the first base. This clone was seen a single time. Its specific antigen is unknown. Base quality data are lacking; no much larger clone is found one base away. The immunoSEQ Assay was used to sequence TCRbeta CDR3 regions. After extraction, genomic DNA underwent amplification by bias-controlled multiplex PCR, followed by high-throughput sequencing. Per the original workflow: Collapsing and filtering of sequences were performed to quantify the absolute abundance of each unique TCRbeta CDR3 region. Usable DNA was measured by amplifying reference genes present in all nucleated cells, and TCRbeta template counts were normalized to that usable DNA to estimate T cell fraction. Repertoire TCRs were annotated as SARS-CoV-2-specific by exact matching of V gene, CDR3 amino acid sequence and J gene to a known reactive TCR set. The reference SARS-CoV-2 TCR set was obtained from MIRA and was filtered for enrichment in COVID-19-positive ImmuneCODE repertoires, whereby public or cross-reactive TCRs were removed. Based on the MIRA antigens, annotated TCRs were further analysed at the level of specific ORF or position within ORF. Breadth was defined as annotated unique rearrangements over total unique productive rearrangements; depth was the summed frequency of those rearrangements. TCR breadth was compared between groups using two-sided Wilcoxon rank-sum tests. Imported from immuneACCESS, the table was reduced by TCRdb to in-frame sequences with V and J called. These copies leave out some clones; in studies compared against another copy, an unresolved V gene accounts for under half, and the cause of the remainder is not known. Clone size and V and J calls were adopted from that table, with D and trimming inferred from the DNA. The sample profile shows just under 250,000 clones; approximately 90% of them were found once. The top ten clonotypes cover roughly 10% of the sample.

The chain is assembled from TRBV18 and TRBJ1-4; the D gene is perhaps TRBD1, on 5 matching bases. The TCR sequence derives from a person between 18 and 65 years old who received the Ad26.COV2.S COVID-19 vaccine or a placebo. Sequencing was performed on peripheral blood, taken in a trial of Ad26.COV2.S vaccine versus placebo. In nucleotides, the sequence is TGTGCCAGCTCACCAGGGGCTACTAATGAAAAACTGTTTTTT. The resulting protein is CASSPGATNEKLFF.